The 11 T cell receptor beta chains below come from one sample, sequenced in a study of T cells in Graves' hyperthyroidism and ophthalmopathy. RNA transcripts provided the source from which TCR beta CDR3 regions were amplified. The HTBI primer set drove a first-round RT-PCR of the TCR CDR3. TCRdb passed the multiplex PCR reads through MiXCR, listing each CDR3 protein once. This sample yields around 420,000 distinct CDR3 sequences, of which approximately 14% are seen a single time; around 5.3% belongs to the top ten. The sequenced sample consisted of blood. The receptor set was obtained from a woman aged 18 to 35 with Graves' hyperthyroidism.

In its sample, this clonotype was seen many times. This chain joins TRBV24-1 and TRBJ2-3; D gene ambiguous. The CDR3 runs 16 residues. The germline V gene has CDR1 KGHDR and CDR2 SFDVKD. Trimming took off 1 base at V and 2 bases at J, with 12 bases between the two ends. CDR3 region: CATSDFKGDHTDTQYF. CDR3 coding DNA: TGTGCCACCAGTGATTTTAAGGGTGACCACACAGATACGCAGTATTTT.

This sequence joins TRBV4-1 and TRBJ2-7; 10 bases line up with TRBD2. Germline CDR1 reads MGHRA; CDR2 reads YSYEKL. This CDR3 contains 15 residues. With 1 base clipped from V and 6 bases from J, the junction kept 6 bases outside the gene matches. The CDR3 DNA sequence: TGCGCCAGCAGCCAAGTCTCTCTAGCGGGAGCCGAGCAGTACTTC. This gives the protein CASSQVSLAGAEQYF.

This clonotype was observed a few times. V and J are TRBV6-1 and TRBJ1-6; 8 bases match TRBD1. CDR1 is MNHNS and CDR2 is SASEGT in the germline V gene. The CDR3 has 15 residues. Unmatched junction bases numbered 8, after V lost 7 bases and J lost 6 bases. In nucleotides, the CDR3 is TGTGCCAGCAAAGCACAGACAGGGGCTAATTCACCCCTCCACTTT. Its protein product is CASKAQTGANSPLHF.

This clonotype was observed a few times. The chain carries TRBV12-3 or TRBV12-4 and TRBJ2-1; tentatively, D is TRBD2 (5 bases). Trimming shortened V by 5 bases and J by 5 bases, and 13 bases separated the two germline ends. CDR3 length equals 14 residues. CDR3 nucleotide sequence: TGTGCCAGCAGTGCCCCAAGCGGCCACAATGAGCAGTTCTTC. Encoded protein: CASSAPSGHNEQFF.

This clonotype was found many times. V is TRBV10-1 and J is TRBJ2-3; D is unresolved. V was clipped by 2 bases and J by 0 bases, with 6 bases between them. CDR3 length equals 14 residues. The germline V gene encodes CDR1 WNHNN and CDR2 SYGVQD (reference sequence). CDR3 nucleotide sequence: TGCGCCAGCAGTGAGCGGAGAAGCACAGATACGCAGTATTTT. Protein: CASSERRSTDTQYF.

The chain has TRBV19 and TRBJ2-7; possibly TRBD2 for D (5 bases). Germline-derived CDR1 and CDR2 are LNHDA and SQIVND (reference sequence). V shed 6 bases and J shed 0 bases, with 12 bases lying between them. The CDR3 length is 14 residues. CDR3 bases: TGTGCCAGTAGAGCCGCGGGTTTCTCCTACGAGCAGTACTTC. Protein sequence: CASRAAGFSYEQYF. The full variable domain, its missing parts supplied by reference TRBV19 and TRBJ2-7, is DGGITQSPKYLFRKEGQNVTLSCEQNLNHDAMYWYRQDPGQGLRLIYYSQIVNDFQKGDIAEGYSVSREKKESFPLTVTSAQKNPTAFYLCASRAAGFSYEQYFGPGTRLTVT.

The chain links TRBV11-2 to TRBJ2-7, with 11 bases matching TRBD2. Trimming removed 5 bases from V and 3 bases from J; junction bases left unmatched: 6. Germline V gene sequence: CDR1 SGHAT, CDR2 FQNNGV. This CDR3 is built from 15 residues. CDR3 residues: CASSISGRADYEQYF. The CDR3 coding sequence is TGTGCCAGCAGCATTAGCGGGAGGGCCGACTACGAGCAGTACTTC.

Note on this clonotype: Its ends do not fully match the called genes, so a read error is possible. The J gene is TRBJ2-2, the V gene TRBV5-1; TRBD2 is a possible D gene (5 bases). The germline CDR1 and CDR2 sequences are SGHRS and YFSETQ. This CDR3 is 15 amino acids long. DNA for the CDR3: TGCGCCAGCAGCTTGGGATTCGGGAACACCGGGGAGCCGTTTTTT. It yields the protein CASSLGFGNTGEPFF.

This clonotype was seen ten or more times. This chain connects TRBV5-1 to TRBJ1-2; no definite D call. The CDR3 is made up of 15 amino acids. From germline, CDR1 is SGHRS and CDR2 YFSETQ. V gave up 1 base and J gave up 0 bases, with 10 bases separating them. The DNA of the CDR3 is TGCGCCAGCAGCTTGACCGGGGATTCTAACTATGGCTACACCTTC. This codes for CASSLTGDSNYGYTF.

This clonotype was detected ten times or more. The chain couples TRBV30 to TRBJ2-1, with TRBD1 matching 11 bases. V trimming: 3 bases; J trimming: 7 bases; junction bases outside the gene matches: 8. The CDR3 extends over 15 amino acids. CDR1 is GTSNPN, CDR2 SVGIG, per germline (reference sequence). CDR3 DNA sequence: TGTGCCTGGAGCGAAGGGACAGGGGGTAGGAATGAGCAGTTCTTC. This encodes CAWSEGTGGRNEQFF.

The chain has TRBV2 and TRBJ1-3; D ambiguous. The CDR3 is 16 amino acids. Germline CDR1 SNHLY, CDR2 FYNNEI. V was cut by 5 bases and J by 0 bases, with 14 bases left in between. This CDR3 is CASSKGRAFSGNTIYF. The CDR3 nucleotides are TGTGCCAGCAGTAAAGGACGGGCCTTCTCTGGAAACACCATATATTTT.